These 2 T cell receptor beta chains were all obtained from the same sample, sequenced in a study of shared clonotypes between healthy human individuals (dated by TCRdb to the early 2020s). The library was built by means of the immunoSEQ multiplex PCR assay. The table was pulled from immuneACCESS by TCRdb, which kept in-frame rearrangements only. Such tables lose some clones; where checked, under half of the loss comes from unresolved V genes, and the rest has no known cause. The sample includes millions of clones, with about 95% observed a single time. The biggest ten clones account for 0.13% of the sample. Sequences were obtained from naive CD4+ T cells sorted from blood. Taken with the paper, the label for cell subset or site translates to: CD45RA+ positively selected. The receptors were gathered from a man between 18 and 35 years old in good health.

The genes are TRBV6-1 and TRBJ2-5, with D maybe TRBD1 (8 bases). CDR1 and CDR2 (germline): MNHNS, SASEGT. V was shortened by 4 bases and J by 2 bases, with 17 bases between the two germline ends. CDR3 length: 16 amino acids. CDR3 nucleotide sequence: TGTGCCAGCAGTGCCACAGGGGGGGACACACAAGAGACCCAGTACTTC. It encodes CASSATGGDTQETQYF.

The rearrangement links TRBV30 to TRBJ1-3; D may be TRBD1 (5 bases). V lost 0 bases to trimming and J lost 0 bases, with 21 bases between them. There are 19 residues in the CDR3. Looked up from germline, CDR1 is GTSNPN and CDR2 is SVGIG (reference sequence). The CDR3 loop is CAWSVLRTWDGNSGNTIYF. CDR3 nucleotide sequence: TGTGCCTGGAGTGTACTTCGGACTTGGGACGGAAACTCTGGAAACACCATATATTTT.